The 32 T cell receptor beta chains below all came from one sample that was sequenced in a study of blood T cell repertoires in COVID-19. Method: immunoSEQ multiplex PCR; TCRdb's copy keeps in-frame clones and lacks some. The sample lists approximately 35,000 clones; approximately 88% were seen once. Sequenced material: peripheral blood. The receptors originated from a man aged 60-69 years with active COVID-19.

This clone has a handful of counts. The rearrangement uses TRBV18 and TRBJ2-7; D possibly corresponds to TRBD2 (6 bases). CDR1 and CDR2 from the germline V gene are KGHSH and LQKENI. The V end lost 4 bases, the J end lost 2 bases, and 12 bases lay between the germline ends. The CDR3 has 14 residues. CDR3: CASSRASAAYEQYF. DNA of the CDR3: TGTGCCAGCTCACGGGCTAGCGCAGCCTACGAGCAGTACTTC.

This clone was seen only once. The chain combines TRBV7-9 with TRBJ2-7, with a possible D match to TRBD2 (6 bases). This CDR3 comprises 13 residues. Deletions cut 4 bases from V and 7 bases from J, with 14 bases between. Germline-derived CDR1 and CDR2 are SEHNR and FQNEAQ (reference sequence). CDR3 sequence (DNA): TGTGCCAGCAGCTACGGAATCCGGGGGGAGCAGTACTTC. Protein: CASSYGIRGEQYF.

This clone was picked up one time. The V gene is TRBV2, the J gene TRBJ2-1; a weak D match, TRBD2 (6 bases). Trimming pared 4 bases from V and 9 bases from J, leaving 7 bases between. The CDR3 contains 11 residues. Germline V gives CDR1 SNHLY, CDR2 FYNNEI. The DNA of the CDR3 is TGTGCCAGCAGTGTGGGGGGTGAGCAGTTCTTC. Encoded protein: CASSVGGEQFF.

The CDR3 here is CASSERGTSIYEQFF. DNA for the CDR3: TGTGCCAGCAGTGAACGGGGGACTAGCATTTATGAGCAGTTCTTC. This chain uses TRBV2 with TRBJ2-1; 9 bases map to TRBD2. The CDR3 is made up of 15 amino acids. V lost 2 bases, J lost 8 bases, and 7 bases stayed unmatched. Germline CDR1 and CDR2: SNHLY and FYNNEI.

The chain combines TRBV6-5 with TRBJ2-5; D remains ambiguous. The CDR3 has 15 amino acids. Germline loops: CDR1 MNHEY, CDR2 SVGAGI. V lost 6 bases, J lost 2 bases, and 16 bases lay in between. The CDR3, as DNA: TGTGCCAGCAGGCTAATGAGGAGTCGGCAAGAGACCCAGTACTTC. This gives the protein CASRLMRSRQETQYF.

The chain uses TRBV5-1 and TRBJ1-2, with TRBD1 matching 9 bases. This CDR3 has 15 residues. J was trimmed by 5 bases and V by 5 bases; bases with no gene match: 10. The V gene's germline CDR1 is SGHRS and CDR2 YFSETQ. The CDR3 sequence is CASSQSGTGTYGYTF. CDR3 nucleotide sequence: TGCGCCAGCAGTCAATCCGGGACAGGGACATATGGCTACACCTTC.

This rearrangement joins TRBV24-1 to TRBJ2-7, with a possible D match to TRBD2 (5 bases). V gave up 6 bases and J gave up 2 bases, with 22 bases separating them. This CDR3 comprises 17 residues. Germline V gene data show CDR1 as KGHDR and CDR2 as SFDVKD. This CDR3 is CATSRGGQLGFTYEQYF. The CDR3 region has the DNA TGTGCCACCAGTCGCGGAGGTCAGTTGGGGTTTACCTACGAGCAGTACTTC.

This clone has a single count. The J gene is TRBJ2-1, the V gene TRBV27; TRBD1 aligns across 10 bases. CDR3 length equals 14 residues. The germline CDR1 and CDR2 sequences are MNHEY and SMNVEV (reference sequence). The V gene end was trimmed by 6 bases and the J gene end by 4 bases; junction bases not matched to a gene: 3. The CDR3 sequence: CASRTGGAYNEQFF. The CDR3 DNA reads TGTGCCAGCAGGACAGGGGGCGCGTACAATGAGCAGTTCTTC.

This chain connects TRBV7-8 to TRBJ2-7, with 7 nucleotides matching TRBD1. The V and J ends lost 3 bases and 0 bases, in that order; junction bases with no gene match: 5. In germline, CDR1 is SGHVS, CDR2 FQNEAQ. This CDR3 is 15 amino acids long. In nucleotides, the CDR3 is TGTGCCAGCAGCTTCCGGGACAGTGCCTCCTACGAGCAGTACTTC. This translates into CASSFRDSASYEQYF.

The chain has TRBV21-1 and TRBJ1-2; the table names TRBD1, a call not compared with the DNA. TRBV21-1 is a pseudogene segment. The CDR3 spans 15 residues. The CDR3 loop is CASSNNGQGDYGYTF. CDR3 nucleotide sequence: TGTGCCAGCAGCAACAACGGACAGGGAGACTATGGCTACACCTTC.

Comments on this clone: Its ends do not fully match the called genes, so a read error is possible. The chain recombines TRBV19 with TRBJ2-7; TRBD2 matches at 11 bases. This CDR3 is built from 14 residues. CDR1 is LNHDA, CDR2 SQIVND, per germline (reference sequence). This CDR3 reads CASRISGRAYEQYF. The CDR3 DNA sequence: TGTGCCAGTCGTATTAGCGGGAGGGCCTACGAGCAGTACTTC.

J is TRBJ2-1 and V is TRBV4-2, with 8 bases identical to TRBD2. Germline CDR1 is LGHNA and CDR2 is YNFKEQ. V trimming: 3 bases; J trimming: 10 bases; junction bases outside the gene matches: 14. The CDR3 sequence is 16 residues long. The CDR3 sequence: CASSHPLAGSGREQFF. The CDR3 bases are TGTGCCAGCAGCCATCCCCTAGCGGGTTCGGGGAGAGAGCAGTTCTTC.

V usage is TRBV21-1 and J usage is TRBJ1-6; the table gives TRBD1 as D, unverified against the DNA. TRBV21-1 is flagged as a pseudogene. This CDR3 contains 17 residues. This CDR3 reads CASSEGQGLPYNSPLHF. Written as DNA, the CDR3 is TGTGCCAGCAGCGAAGGACAGGGGCTGCCCTATAATTCACCCCTCCACTTT.

This chain joins TRBV7-8 and TRBJ2-7, with no clear D. The CDR3 is made up of 11 amino acids. Germline CDR1 and CDR2: SGHVS and FQNEAQ. Trimming removed 5 bases from V and 3 bases from J, with 5 bases in between. CDR3 region: CASSLHYEQYF. CDR3 DNA sequence: TGTGCCAGCAGCCTCCACTACGAGCAGTACTTC. Based on the CDR3 plus reference TRBV7-8 and TRBJ2-7, the full variable domain is GAGVSQSPRYKVAKRGQDVALRCDPISGHVSLFWYQQALGQGPEFLTYFQNEAQLDKSGLPSDRFFAERPEGSVSTLKIQRTQQEDSAVYLCASSLHYEQYFGPGTRLTVT.

The genes are TRBV18 and TRBJ1-4; 7 bases are a match to TRBD1. The CDR3 consists of 13 residues. From germline, CDR1 is KGHSH and CDR2 LQKENI. Losses at the gene ends were 5 bases for V and 8 bases for J; bases not matched to a gene: 5. The CDR3 sequence: CASSGDRDEKLFF. Here the CDR3 DNA reads TGTGCCAGCTCAGGAGACAGGGACGAAAAACTGTTTTTT. Together with reference TRBV18 and TRBJ1-4, the CDR3 gives the full variable domain: NAGVMQNPRHLVRRRGQEARLRCSPMKGHSHVYWYRQLPEEGLKFMVYLQKENIIDESGMPKERFSAEFPKEGPSILRIQQVVRGDSAAYFCASSGDRDEKLFFGSGTQLSVL.

The chain combines TRBV27 with TRBJ2-4, with 7 positions matching TRBD1. Trimming at V came to 6 bases and at J to 5 bases, leaving 7 bases not matched to a gene. This CDR3 contains 14 residues. The V gene's germline CDR1 is MNHEY and CDR2 SMNVEV (reference sequence). CDR3 sequence: CASRPTGWQNIQYF. The CDR3 DNA follows: TGTGCCAGCAGGCCGACAGGGTGGCAAAACATTCAGTACTTC.

This chain joins TRBV5-1 and TRBJ1-2; the D is unclear. The CDR3 is 14 residues long. Germline values: CDR1 SGHRS, CDR2 YFSETQ. Trimming stripped 4 bases from V and 3 bases from J, with 13 bases between. CDR3 bases: TGCGCCAGCAGCACACGTCCGTTGGACTATGGCTACACCTTC. Protein: CASSTRPLDYGYTF.

In this sample, this clone turned up a few times. V is TRBV7-9 and J is TRBJ2-5, with 8 bases matching TRBD1. The germline CDR1 and CDR2 sequences are SEHNR and FQNEAQ (reference sequence). Unmatched junction bases numbered 7, after V lost 5 bases and J lost 5 bases. This CDR3 is 14 amino acids long. The CDR3, as DNA: TGTGCCAGCAGCCCCAGGGGGCTTGGGGAGACCCAGTACTTC. Protein product: CASSPRGLGETQYF. Together with reference TRBV7-9 and TRBJ2-5, the CDR3 gives the full variable domain: DTGVSQNPRHKITKRGQNVTFRCDPISEHNRLYWYRQTLGQGPEFLTYFQNEAQLEKSRLLSDRFSAERPKGSFSTLEIQRTEQGDSAMYLCASSPRGLGETQYFGPGTRLLVL.

The chain links TRBV6-1 to TRBJ2-7, with TRBD1 matching 8 bases. CDR3 length: 13 amino acids. Germline V gene data show CDR1 as MNHNS and CDR2 as SASEGT. J lost 7 bases, V lost 8 bases, and 10 bases had no gene match. The CDR3 loop is CASRPRGPGEQYF. Here the CDR3 DNA reads TGTGCCAGCCGACCCAGGGGGCCGGGGGAGCAGTACTTC.

This chain links TRBV21-1 with TRBJ1-6; the table assigns TRBD1, which was not confirmed against the DNA. TRBV21-1 is listed as a pseudogene. This CDR3 has 17 residues. This CDR3 reads CASSRADRDSYNSPLHF. CDR3 in DNA: TGTGCCAGCAGTAGAGCGGACAGGGACTCCTATAATTCACCCCTCCACTTT.

The chain recombines TRBV6-6 with TRBJ2-1; D might be TRBD2 (6 bases). This CDR3 region has 12 residues. V lost 2 bases and J lost 8, with 7 bases in between. Germline CDR1 is MNHNY and CDR2 is SVGAGI (reference sequence). The CDR3, as DNA: TGTGCCAGCAGTTACGGAGGGTATGAGCAGTTCTTC. Amino acids: CASSYGGYEQFF.

This CDR3 reads CASSPGQGALYEQYF. The DNA for the CDR3 is TGTGCCAGCAGTCCCGGACAGGGGGCGTTATACGAGCAGTACTTC. The genes are TRBV28 and TRBJ2-7, with 11 bases aligning to TRBD1. Germline loops: CDR1 MDHEN, CDR2 SYDVKM. The CDR3 loop spans 15 amino acids. V shed 5 bases, J shed 4 bases, and the junction held 7 bases outside the gene matches.

V and J are TRBV5-1 and TRBJ2-4; 7 positions agree with TRBD1. There are 15 residues in the CDR3. J lost 2 bases, V lost 3 bases, and 5 bases had no gene match. CDR1 and CDR2 from the germline V gene are SGHRS and YFSETQ. Here the CDR3 DNA reads TGCGCCAGCAGCTCGAACAGGGGTACCAAAAACATTCAGTACTTC. Translated: CASSSNRGTKNIQYF.

The CDR3 sequence: CATSQGLAGSTDTQYF. The CDR3 region has the DNA TGTGCCACCAGCCAGGGGCTAGCGGGGAGCACAGATACGCAGTATTTT. The chain joins TRBV15 to TRBJ2-3, with TRBD2 matching over 9 bases. This CDR3 contains 16 residues. Losses at the gene ends were 5 bases for V and 0 bases for J; bases not matched to a gene: 6. Germline CDR1 and CDR2: LNHNV and YYDKDF (reference sequence).

The J gene is TRBJ2-1, the V gene TRBV19; maybe TRBD1 (6 bases). Germline V gene sequence: CDR1 LNHDA, CDR2 SQIVND (reference sequence). The CDR3 extends over 15 amino acids. V lost 3 bases to trimming and J lost 3 bases, with 12 bases between them. This chain's CDR3 is CASSIRRGNYNEQFF. The DNA of the CDR3 is TGTGCCAGTAGTATTCGCAGGGGAAACTACAATGAGCAGTTCTTC.

Judged by abundance, this clone is medium-sized (0.01 to 0.1%). This chain joins TRBV9 and TRBJ1-2, with 7 bases fitting TRBD1. V dropped 4 bases and J dropped 5; count of bases not matched to a gene: 14. The germline CDR1 and CDR2 sequences are SGDLS and YYNGEE. The CDR3 has 16 residues. CDR3 coding DNA: TGTGCCAGCAGCTTGCGACAGGGAGCCTTCGGGTATGGCTACACCTTC. Protein product: CASSLRQGAFGYGYTF.

The chain's CDR3 is CASSLGLARGSGELFF. CDR3 coding DNA: TGTGCCAGCAGTCTCGGACTAGCGAGGGGGTCCGGGGAGCTGTTTTTT. The chain employs TRBV27 and TRBJ2-2; 9 bases align to TRBD2. The CDR3 covers 16 residues. CDR1 is MNHEY and CDR2 is SMNVEV in the germline V gene (reference sequence). Trimming removed 5 bases from V and 6 bases from J; junction bases left unmatched: 10.

The rearrangement links TRBV3-1 (or the pseudogene TRBV3-2) to TRBJ2-5, with TRBD2 identical over 12 bases. This CDR3 is built from 16 residues. V lost 5 bases, J lost 4 bases, and 8 bases stayed unmatched. Germline assignment: CDR1 LGHDT and CDR2 YNNKEL (reference sequence). The CDR3, as DNA: TGTGCCAGCAGCTCAGGACTAGCGGGGTCCCCAGAGACCCAGTACTTC. Translation: CASSSGLAGSPETQYF.

A few counts support this clone. The chain is built from TRBV30 and TRBJ1-4; 7 nucleotides line up with TRBD1. Germline V gene lookup returns CDR1 GTSNPN and CDR2 SVGIG (reference sequence). The CDR3 loop spans 15 amino acids. V trimming: 2 bases; J trimming: 5 bases; junction bases outside the gene matches: 8. CDR3 sequence reads: CAWSPGATGNEKLFF. The CDR3 DNA reads as TGTGCCTGGAGTCCAGGGGCGACAGGGAATGAAAAACTGTTTTTT.

V is TRBV11-3 and J is TRBJ2-1; 8 bases fit TRBD2. The CDR3 is made up of 16 amino acids. The junction had 4 bases not matched to a gene; V was cut back by 0 bases and J by 3 bases. From germline, CDR1 is SGHNT and CDR2 YENEEA. The CDR3 sequence is CASSLDGGRNYNEQFF. The CDR3 nucleotides read TGTGCCAGCAGCTTAGATGGCGGGAGGAACTACAATGAGCAGTTCTTC.

V usage is TRBV7-7 and J usage is TRBJ1-1; no clear D. The CDR3 runs to 13 residues. Trimming shortened V by 5 bases and J by 1 base, and 8 bases separated the two germline ends. The germline CDR1 and CDR2 sequences are SSHAT and FNYEAQ (reference sequence). The CDR3 loop is CASSLRQNTEAFF. CDR3 nucleotides: TGTGCCAGCAGCCTACGACAGAACACTGAAGCTTTCTTT.

This clone was detected only a few times. The rearrangement joins TRBV18 to TRBJ2-3; a weak D match, TRBD1 (5 bases). Germline CDR1 KGHSH, CDR2 LQKENI. This CDR3 is built from 14 residues. Trimming removed 6 bases at V and 4 bases at J, with 14 bases between. The DNA for the CDR3 is TGTGCCAGCTCCTCGACAGATTCCCCAGATACGCAGTATTTT. This gives the protein CASSSTDSPDTQYF.